This is a list of T cell receptor beta chains from one sample in a study of T cell responses to AZD1222 COVID-19 vaccine. The assay was immunoSEQ multiplex PCR, and TCRdb's table has in-frame clones only and misses some. The data show about 170,000 clones, with about nine tenths seen just once and approximately 1.5% held by the top ten. Sequencing used peripheral blood, obtained on day 0 of AZD1222 vaccination. The receptors originated from an adult in good health. Both conserved end residues are part of each CDR3. D genes are given only for firm matches.

d_call,j_call,v_call,cdr3_aa,cdr3_nt
.,TRBJ1-6,TRBV24-1,CATSDLRSGHMNSPLHF,TGTGCCACCAGTGATTTGAGGTCGGGGCACATGAATTCACCCCTCCACTTT
.,TRBJ1-4,TRBV5-6,CASSSTDMANEKLFF,TGTGCCAGCAGCTCTACGGACATGGCTAATGAAAAACTGTTTTTT
.,TRBJ2-1,TRBV3-1/TRBV3-2,CASSQEGARNEQFF,TGTGCCAGCAGCCAAGAAGGGGCCCGGAATGAGCAGTTCTTC
TRBD2,TRBJ2-3,TRBV5-4,CASSFRDYTTDTQYF,TGTGCCAGCAGCTTTCGGGACTACACCACAGATACGCAGTATTTT
.,TRBJ1-4,TRBV12-3/TRBV12-4,CASSFGGYEKLFF,TGTGCCAGCAGTTTTGGAGGGTACGAAAAACTGTTTTTT
.,TRBJ2-7,TRBV27,CASSYVGRPYEQYF,TGTGCCAGCAGTTACGTCGGACGACCCTACGAGCAGTACTTC
.,TRBJ2-2,TRBV5-1,CASSLDGSGVTGELFF,TGCGCCAGCAGCTTGGACGGTAGCGGAGTCACCGGGGAGCTGTTTTTT
TRBD2,TRBJ2-7,TRBV11-2,CASSLELAGGEQYF,TGTGCCAGCAGCTTAGAACTAGCGGGGGGAGAGCAGTACTTC
.,TRBJ1-2,TRBV7-2,CASSPYVKDGYTF,TGTGCCAGCAGCCCCTACGTAAAAGATGGCTACACCTTC
.,TRBJ1-4,TRBV11-3,CASSLWSGREREKLFF,TGTGCCAGCAGCTTATGGTCAGGGCGGGAAAGAGAAAAACTGTTTTTT
.,TRBJ1-5,TRBV6-5,CASIPIFGQPQHF,TGTGCCAGCATCCCCATCTTCGGCCAGCCCCAGCATTTT
TRBD1,TRBJ1-3,TRBV4-3,CASSQDNRGRNTIYF,TGCGCCAGCAGCCAAGATAACAGGGGGCGAAACACCATATATTTT
.,TRBJ1-5,TRBV28,CASSLLTQPQHF,TGTGCCAGCAGTTTATTAACTCAGCCCCAGCATTTT
.,TRBJ1-2,TRBV5-1,CASRQNRGSYYGYTF,TGCGCCAGCAGGCAGAACAGAGGGAGCTACTATGGCTACACCTTC
.,TRBJ1-1,TRBV5-1,CASSPVPNTEAFF,TGCGCCAGCAGCCCCGTCCCGAACACTGAAGCTTTCTTT
TRBD2,TRBJ2-2,TRBV6-5,CASTGRGQNTGELFF,TGTGCCAGCACGGGGAGGGGCCAGAACACCGGGGAGCTGTTTTTT
TRBD2,TRBJ2-1,TRBV7-2,CASSLDGGATNEQFF,TGTGCCAGCAGCTTAGACGGGGGGGCGACTAATGAGCAGTTCTTC
TRBD1,TRBJ2-2,TRBV11-2,CASSLGTQGAPYTGELFF,TGTGCCAGCAGCTTAGGAACGCAGGGGGCGCCGTACACCGGGGAGCTGTTTTTT
TRBD1,TRBJ1-1,TRBV5-1,CASSLSPGQHTEAFF,TGCGCCAGCAGCTTGTCACCGGGACAGCACACTGAAGCTTTCTTT
.,TRBJ1-5,TRBV7-9,CASSQGDSGTNQPQHF,TGTGCCAGCAGCCAGGGAGACAGTGGGACCAATCAGCCCCAGCATTTT
.,TRBJ2-7,TRBV6-6,CASRRQDRSVLTYEQYF,TGTGCCAGCAGACGACAGGACCGCTCCGTTTTGACCTACGAGCAGTACTTC
.,TRBJ2-7,TRBV13,CASSLALEDYEQYF,TGTGCCAGCAGCTTAGCTTTAGAAGACTACGAGCAGTACTTC
TRBD1,TRBJ2-5,TRBV2,CASRSTGGKETQYF,TGTGCCAGCAGATCGACAGGGGGTAAAGAGACCCAGTACTTC
.,TRBJ2-7,TRBV6-2/TRBV6-3,CASSYLHEQYF,TGTGCCAGCAGTTACTTGCACGAGCAGTACTTC
.,TRBJ1-2,TRBV18,CASSPQGTLEGYTF,TGTGCCAGCTCACCACAGGGAACCCTCGAAGGCTACACCTTC
.,TRBJ2-7,TRBV22-1,CPGSGDRGSYEQYF,TGTCCTGGGAGCGGGGACAGGGGGTCCTACGAGCAGTACTTC
.,TRBJ1-2,TRBV27,CASSLSQRAGQYGYTF,TGTGCCAGCAGTTTATCTCAGCGGGCAGGACAGTATGGCTACACCTTC
.,TRBJ1-2,TRBV9,CASSTRPIEGYTF,TGTGCCAGCAGCACCCGCCCTATCGAGGGCTACACCTTC
TRBD2,TRBJ2-1,TRBV5-5,CASSLLTSGGGANEQFF,TGTGCCAGCAGCTTATTGACTAGCGGGGGCGGGGCCAATGAGCAGTTCTTC
TRBD1,TRBJ1-1,TRBV7-2,CASSARQGNTEAFF,TGTGCCAGCAGCGCAAGACAGGGGAACACTGAAGCTTTCTTT
TRBD1,TRBJ1-5,TRBV19,CASSMGGGTGAQPQHF,TGTGCCAGTAGTATGGGTGGGGGGACAGGGGCCCAGCCCCAGCATTTT
.,TRBJ1-4,TRBV6-5,CASSYYGQGEKLFF,TGTGCCAGCAGTTACTATGGACAAGGGGAAAAACTGTTTTTT
.,TRBJ2-4,TRBV6-1,CASSQDSVVAKNIQYF,TGTGCCAGCAGTCAAGACAGCGTAGTAGCCAAAAACATTCAGTACTTC
TRBD1,TRBJ2-5,TRBV18,CASSPTGGETQYF,TGTGCCAGCTCGCCCACAGGGGGAGAGACCCAGTACTTC
.,TRBJ2-5,TRBV29-1,CSVVSQETQYF,TGCAGCGTTGTCAGCCAAGAGACCCAGTACTTC
TRBD2,TRBJ2-5,TRBV5-6,CASSSRGTSSPQYF,TGTGCCAGCAGCTCGAGGGGGACTAGTTCCCCCCAGTACTTC
TRBD1,TRBJ1-1,TRBV7-3,CASSSQGQGTEAFF,TGTGCCAGCAGCTCACAGGGACAGGGAACTGAAGCTTTCTTT
TRBD1,TRBJ1-1,TRBV13,CASSNPRQGINTEAFF,TGTGCCAGCAGCAACCCCCGACAGGGAATAAACACTGAAGCTTTCTTT
.,TRBJ1-2,TRBV6-5,CASRRQALRYGYTF,TGTGCCAGCAGGCGACAGGCGCTTCGCTATGGCTACACCTTC
.,TRBJ1-3,TRBV11-3,CASSLRPESSGNTIYF,TGTGCCAGCAGCCTACGACCAGAGAGCTCTGGAAACACCATATATTTT
TRBD1,TRBJ1-4,TRBV15,CATSGGGQLATNEKLFF,TGTGCCACCAGCGGGGGGGGACAGTTAGCAACTAATGAAAAACTGTTTTTT
.,TRBJ1-2,TRBV6-2/TRBV6-3,CASSRPGQGSGYGYTF,TGTGCCAGCAGTCGACCCGGCCAGGGTAGTGGGTATGGCTACACCTTC